These 3 T cell receptor beta chains originate from one sample sequenced in a study of cytomegalovirus exposure and HLA in healthy donors. This PCR relied on a set of 60 Vbeta primers and 13 Jbeta primers. The repertoire was sequenced with immunoSEQ multiplex PCR; TCRdb's copy has only in-frame clones and lacks some. This sample has 170,000 or so clones, with 86% found just once. Sequenced sample: PBMCs. Receptors originate from a woman aged 18-30 years in good health and CMV-seronegative.

This chain links TRBV21-1 with TRBJ2-7; TRBD2, as called in the table, went unchecked against the DNA. TRBV21-1 is assigned pseudogene status. CDR3 length equals 11 residues. This chain's CDR3 is CASSERGEQYF. CDR3 in DNA: TGTGCCAGCAGCGAGCGGGGCGAGCAGTACTTC.

This CDR3 is CASSSWGQSSGNTIYF. CDR3 nucleotide sequence: TGTGCCAGCAGCTCGTGGGGACAGTCCTCTGGAAACACCATATATTTT. The gene calls are TRBV7-6 and TRBJ1-3, with TRBD1 identical over 7 bases. The CDR3 has 16 residues. Losses at the gene ends were 4 bases for V and 0 bases for J; bases not matched to a gene: 6. CDR1 and CDR2 from the germline V gene are SGHVS and FNYEAQ.

CDR3 loop: CASKRANYGYTF. CDR3 coding DNA: TGTGCCAGTAAGAGAGCTAACTATGGCTACACCTTC. The rearrangement uses TRBV19 and TRBJ1-2; D uncertain. The V gene lost 7 bases and the J gene lost 0 bases, with 6 bases spanning the gap. Germline assignment: CDR1 LNHDA and CDR2 SQIVND (reference sequence). The CDR3 contains 12 residues.